This passage covers 7 T cell receptor beta chains from one sample sequenced in a study of T cell changes during pregnancy in multiple sclerosis. This table comes from immunoSEQ multiplex PCR, and its TCRdb copy is limited to in-frame clones, with some not included. The profile shows 93,000 or so clones, 92% of them singletons. The sample was peripheral blood, taken after pregnancy. The source of these receptors is a female donor with multiple sclerosis, enrolled in a pregnancy study.

The V call is TRBV7-7, the J call TRBJ2-1, with 7 bases matching TRBD2. The CDR3 is 15 residues long. With V trimmed by 5 bases and J by 9 bases, 13 bases remained unmatched. Germline V lookup: CDR1 SSHAT, CDR2 FNYEAQ (reference sequence). CDR3 DNA: TGTGCCAGCAGCCTCTCACCCGGACTAGGTACTGAGCAGTTCTTC. This sequence encodes CASSLSPGLGTEQFF.

The rearrangement links TRBV7-2 to TRBJ1-2; 7 nucleotides match TRBD1. Per germline, CDR1 SGHTA and CDR2 FQGNSA. The CDR3 spans 12 residues. The V and J ends lost 5 bases and 5 bases, in that order; junction bases with no gene match: 2. As DNA, the CDR3 is TGTGCCAGCAGCGGGACAGCTTATGGCTACACCTTC. It encodes CASSGTAYGYTF.

The J gene is TRBJ2-1, the V gene TRBV7-2; 13 bases match TRBD2. With 5 bases clipped from V and 2 bases from J, the junction kept 3 bases outside the gene matches. CDR1 is SGHTA, CDR2 FQGNSA, per germline. There are 16 residues in the CDR3. The CDR3: CASSMGTSGAYNEQFF. The CDR3 coding sequence is TGTGCCAGCAGCATGGGGACTAGCGGGGCCTACAATGAGCAGTTCTTC. The full variable domain, completed using reference TRBV7-2 and TRBJ2-1, is GAGVSQSPSNKVTEKGKDVELRCDPISGHTALYWYRQSLGQGLEFLIYFQGNSAPDKSGLPSDRFSAERTGGSVSTLTIQRTQQEDSAVYLCASSMGTSGAYNEQFFGPGTRLTVL.

This sequence joins TRBV9 and TRBJ2-1; 10 bases line up with TRBD2. Trimming removed 0 bases from V and 2 bases from J; junction bases left unmatched: 5. Per the germline V gene, CDR1 is SGDLS and CDR2 is YYNGEE. CDR3 size: 17 residues. The CDR3 is CASSVAGLAVPYNEQFF. The CDR3 DNA reads TGTGCCAGCAGCGTAGCCGGACTAGCGGTTCCCTACAATGAGCAGTTCTTC.

In DNA form, the CDR3 reads TGTGCCTGGAGTCCCCCTGCGGGGTTCAATGAGCAGTTCTTC. Its protein product is CAWSPPAGFNEQFF. The chain recombines TRBV30 with TRBJ2-1; D perhaps matches TRBD2 (6 bases). The CDR3 runs to 14 residues. V dropped 2 bases and J dropped 6 bases, with 14 bases sitting between them. Germline V gene data show CDR1 as GTSNPN and CDR2 as SVGIG (reference sequence).

The gene calls are TRBV30 and TRBJ2-7; TRBD1 agrees at 9 bases. V trimming: 3 bases; J trimming: 4 bases; junction bases outside the gene matches: 16. From germline, CDR1 is GTSNPN and CDR2 SVGIG (reference sequence). The CDR3 loop spans 17 amino acids. CDR3 region: CAWSDTPGQGKKYEQYF. CDR3 nucleotide sequence: TGTGCCTGGAGCGATACACCCGGACAGGGGAAAAAATACGAGCAGTACTTC. The full variable domain, its missing parts supplied by reference TRBV30 and TRBJ2-7, is SQTIHQWPATLVQPVGSPLSLECTVEGTSNPNLYWYRQAAGRGLQLLFYSVGIGQISSEVPQNLSASRPQDRQFILSSKKLLLSDSGFYLCAWSDTPGQGKKYEQYFGPGTRLTVT.

This chain uses TRBV6-4 with TRBJ2-3; D is perhaps TRBD2 (6 bases). The V gene lost 0 bases and the J gene lost 6 bases, with 13 bases spanning the gap. The CDR3 totals 15 residues. The germline gives CDR1 MRHNA, CDR2 SNTAGT. CDR3 sequence reads: CASSDSGLSGDTQYF. The DNA of the CDR3 is TGTGCCAGCAGTGACTCGGGACTGTCAGGGGATACGCAGTATTTT.